These 17 T cell receptor beta chains were sequenced from one sample in a study of blood T cell repertoires in COVID-19. TCRdb's copy holds only in-frame clones and misses some; the assay was immunoSEQ multiplex PCR. The sample holds 270,000 or so clones, roughly four fifths seen once. Sequenced sample: peripheral blood. The receptors here all came from a woman aged 45-65 years who had recovered from COVID-19.

The rearrangement links TRBV28 to TRBJ2-1, with D perhaps TRBD2 (6 bases). The CDR3 sequence is 15 residues long. Per germline, CDR1 MDHEN and CDR2 SYDVKM. Trimming left V 7 bases short and J 4 bases short, with 17 bases between. For the CDR3, the DNA is TGTGCCAGCATCTCGAGCGGACTAATTTACAATGAGCAGTTCTTC. Its protein product is CASISSGLIYNEQFF. Variable domain in full (rest from reference TRBV28 and TRBJ2-1): DVKVTQSSRYLVKRTGEKVFLECVQDMDHENMFWYRQDPGLGLRLIYFSYDVKMKEKGDIPEGYSVSREKKERFSLILESASTNQTSMYLCASISSGLIYNEQFFGPGTRLTVL.

J is TRBJ1-3 and V is TRBV4-1; maybe TRBD1 (6 bases). CDR3 length: 15 residues. CDR1 is MGHRA and CDR2 is YSYEKL in the germline V gene. The V end was cut by 4 bases, the J end by 6 bases, with 16 bases between. DNA of the CDR3: TGCGCCAGCAGCCTCGGGCGGGGGGCGGAAAACACCATATATTTT. Translating gives CASSLGRGAENTIYF.

The chain combines TRBV7-2 with TRBJ2-7, with TRBD1 as a possible D gene (6 bases). Trimming stripped 4 bases from V and 7 bases from J, with 14 bases between. CDR1 and CDR2 (germline): SGHTA, FQGNSA. The CDR3 loop spans 13 amino acids. In DNA, the CDR3 is TGTGCCAGCAGCTACCAGGGGATGGGGGAGCAGTACTTC. Its protein product is CASSYQGMGEQYF.

The J gene is TRBJ1-1, the V gene TRBV12-3 or TRBV12-4; D may be TRBD1 (5 bases). The ends were cut back, 7 bases at V and 1 base at J, with 10 bases in the middle. CDR3 length: 13 residues. The CDR3 DNA reads as TGTGCCAGCACCTGGGGCCAGAACACTGAAGCTTTCTTT. It encodes CASTWGQNTEAFF.

The chain uses TRBV29-1 and TRBJ1-2; 10 positions agree with TRBD1. Losses at the gene ends were 7 bases for V and 4 bases for J; bases not matched to a gene: 0. The CDR3 has 11 amino acids. Per the germline V gene, CDR1 is SQVTM and CDR2 is ANQGSEA. CDR3 sequence reads: CSGTGGYGYTF. The CDR3 DNA sequence: TGCAGCGGGACAGGGGGCTATGGCTACACCTTC.

This clone was seen once. This sequence joins TRBV19 and TRBJ2-7; D is unresolved. V dropped 3 bases and J dropped 2 bases, with 11 bases sitting between them. Germline CDR1 reads LNHDA; CDR2 reads SQIVND (reference sequence). This CDR3 is built from 14 residues. The CDR3 loop reads CASSIDFPTYEQYF. DNA of the CDR3: TGTGCCAGTAGTATCGACTTCCCTACCTACGAGCAGTACTTC. Full variable domain (outside the CDR3, taken from reference TRBV19 and TRBJ2-7): DGGITQSPKYLFRKEGQNVTLSCEQNLNHDAMYWYRQDPGQGLRLIYYSQIVNDFQKGDIAEGYSVSREKKESFPLTVTSAQKNPTAFYLCASSIDFPTYEQYFGPGTRLTVT.

The chain employs TRBV10-3 and TRBJ2-1, with 9 bases matching TRBD1. Germline CDR1 reads ENHRY; CDR2 reads SYGVKD. The junction had 6 bases not matched to a gene; V was cut back by 0 bases and J by 6 bases. This CDR3 is built from 16 residues. CDR3 nucleotides: TGTGCCATCAGTGAGTCGAAGGGGACAGGGTCCAATGAGCAGTTCTTC. It encodes CAISESKGTGSNEQFF.

The rearrangement links TRBV7-3 to TRBJ1-6; weak D call: TRBD1 (5 bases). The germline V gene encodes CDR1 SGHTA and CDR2 FQGTGA. The CDR3 is 14 residues long. The germline V and J ends were trimmed by 6 bases and 5 bases, with 11 bases remaining between them. CDR3 coding DNA: TGTGCCAGCAGTAAGGGGTGGGATAATTCACCCCTCCACTTT. It encodes CASSKGWDNSPLHF.

J is TRBJ2-1 and V is TRBV3-1 (or the pseudogene TRBV3-2), with 10 bases matching TRBD1. Germline V CDR1 and CDR2: LGHDT, YNNKEL (reference sequence). CDR3 length: 15 residues. The V gene end was trimmed by 0 bases and the J gene end by 9 bases; junction bases not matched to a gene: 5. This chain's CDR3 is CASSQEGQGNGEQFF. The CDR3 bases are TGTGCCAGCAGCCAAGAGGGACAGGGGAACGGTGAGCAGTTCTTC.

This clone was seen a handful of times. The chain uses TRBV4-3 and TRBJ1-4; D is unresolved. The CDR3 extends over 13 amino acids. Trimming removed 0 bases from V and 8 bases from J, with 7 bases in between. Germline loops: CDR1 LGHNA, CDR2 YSLEER. In DNA, the CDR3 is TGCGCCAGCAGCCAAGATCATAGCGAAAAACTGTTTTTT. Amino acids: CASSQDHSEKLFF.

This sequence joins TRBV4-2 and TRBJ2-7, with 7 bases aligning to TRBD2. With 1 base clipped from V and 0 bases from J, the junction kept 6 bases outside the gene matches. CDR1 and CDR2 (germline): LGHNA, YNFKEQ. CDR3 length: 16 residues. The CDR3 DNA reads as TGTGCCAGCAGCCAAGCTGCGGGAGACTACTCCTACGAGCAGTACTTC. It translates to CASSQAAGDYSYEQYF.

This chain connects TRBV30 to TRBJ1-2, with 7 bases that match TRBD1. Looked up from germline, CDR1 is GTSNPN and CDR2 is SVGIG (reference sequence). The CDR3 extends over 12 amino acids. V was clipped by 0 bases and J by 7 bases; unmatched bases: 2. CDR3: CAWSVGGPGYTF. The CDR3 coding sequence is TGTGCCTGGAGTGTAGGGGGCCCTGGCTACACCTTC.

J is TRBJ2-7 and V is TRBV6-5, with no clear D. The CDR3 runs 14 residues. Trimming took off 6 bases at V and 0 bases at J, with 12 bases between the two ends. In germline, CDR1 is MNHEY, CDR2 SVGAGI. The CDR3 DNA sequence: TGTGCCAGCAGAAAGCATGATAGCTCCTACGAGCAGTACTTC. This translates into CASRKHDSSYEQYF.

The chain carries TRBV5-1 and TRBJ2-5; TRBD2 agrees at 11 bases. Trimming cost V 1 base and J 6 bases; bases outside gene matches: 8. Germline-derived CDR1 and CDR2 are SGHRS and YFSETQ. The CDR3 is 16 amino acids. In nucleotides, the CDR3 is TGCGCCAGCAGCTTGAGTAGCGGGGGGGCCGGAAAGACCCAGTACTTC. Its translation: CASSLSSGGAGKTQYF.

The V and J genes are TRBV5-6 and TRBJ1-1; D gene unclear. V shed 0 bases and J shed 4 bases, with 19 bases lying between them. The germline V gene encodes CDR1 SGHDT and CDR2 YYEEEE. There are 17 residues in the CDR3. The CDR3 sequence: CASSLGRRVQVSTEAFF. The CDR3 DNA is TGTGCCAGCAGCTTGGGGAGGAGGGTTCAGGTTTCCACTGAAGCTTTCTTT. The full variable domain, in which reference TRBV5-6 and TRBJ1-1 provide the parts outside the CDR3, is DAGVTQSPTHLIKTRGQQVTLRCSPKSGHDTVSWYQQALGQGPQFIFQYYEEEERQRGNFPDRFSGHQFPNYSSELNVNALLLGDSALYLCASSLGRRVQVSTEAFFGQGTRLTVV.

This chain uses TRBV18 with TRBJ2-5, with TRBD1 as a possible D gene (5 bases). V dropped 5 bases and J dropped 5 bases, with 18 bases sitting between them. CDR1 is KGHSH and CDR2 is LQKENI in the germline V gene. CDR3 length: 15 residues. CDR3 coding DNA: TGTGCCAGCTCAACAAGGGCTGGGGCCGAGGAGACCCAGTACTTC. It codes for CASSTRAGAEETQYF.

This clone was seen only a few times. This chain links TRBV6-5 with TRBJ1-5, with D maybe TRBD1 (5 bases). The germline CDR1 and CDR2 sequences are MNHEY and SVGAGI. V was trimmed by 2 bases and J by 3 bases, leaving 11 bases between them. This CDR3 has 15 amino acids. DNA for the CDR3: TGTGCCAGCAGTTACGTCGGGGGGAACAATCAGCCCCAGCATTTT. Translation: CASSYVGGNNQPQHF.